The 26 T cell receptor beta chains below were found in one sample sequenced in a study of beta chain features in type 1 diabetes. What was sequenced were expressed TCRB transcripts, since all of the isolated RNA had been reverse transcribed. Repertoires were generated with immunoSEQ multiplex PCR, while TCRdb's copy carries only in-frame clones and drops some. The profile shows about 240,000 clones, less than 35% of them singletons. Sample: central memory CD4+ T cells from blood. These receptors were taken from a man aged 25 to 45 in good health.

This chain connects TRBV2 to TRBJ2-7, with a tentative D call TRBD1 (6 bases). Germline V gene lookup returns CDR1 SNHLY and CDR2 FYNNEI. V was shortened by 2 bases and J by 3 bases, with 14 bases between the two germline ends. The CDR3 consists of 15 residues. CDR3 sequence (DNA): TGTGCCAGCAGTGAATATTGGCAGGGGATCTACGAGCAGTACTTC. Residues: CASSEYWQGIYEQYF.

This chain links TRBV7-2 with TRBJ2-7; D gene ambiguous. The CDR3 consists of 12 residues. Trimming cost V 2 bases and J 2 bases, with 4 bases left between them. Germline assignment: CDR1 SGHTA and CDR2 FQGNSA. CDR3 DNA: TGTGCCAGCAGCTTACAGGCCTACGAGCAGTACTTC. Translated: CASSLQAYEQYF.

This clone was counted a few times. The chain recombines TRBV21-1 with TRBJ2-1; no check of the table's D call, TRBD2, against the DNA was made. TRBV21-1 is a recognized pseudogene. This CDR3 region has 14 residues. The CDR3 is CASSPRRCDNEQFF. The CDR3 nucleotides read TGTGCCAGCAGCCCCCGTAGATGTGACAATGAGCAGTTCTTC.

The chain joins TRBV29-1 to TRBJ2-3; D gene uncertain. The CDR3 runs 12 residues. In germline, CDR1 is SQVTM, CDR2 ANQGSEA. V lost 3 bases and J lost 1, with 5 bases in between. CDR3 in DNA: TGCAGCGTTGACCAAGGCACAGATACGCAGTATTTT. Its translation: CSVDQGTDTQYF.

There are a few counts of this clone. The same CDR3 also results from other DNA sequences found in this sample. V usage is TRBV29-1 and J usage is TRBJ2-7; D ambiguous. V lost 6 bases and J 4 bases, leaving 10 bases between the germline ends. The CDR3 totals 11 residues. Germline CDR1 SQVTM, CDR2 ANQGSEA. In nucleotides, the CDR3 is TGCAGCGTCGACTTTGGGTACGAGCAGTACTTC. It encodes CSVDFGYEQYF.

This clone has just a few counts. This chain uses TRBV6-5 with TRBJ2-7; possible D gene TRBD1, 5 bases. Germline loops: CDR1 MNHEY, CDR2 SVGAGI. V was clipped by 6 bases and J by 6 bases, with 15 bases between them. CDR3 length: 13 amino acids. DNA for the CDR3: TGTGCCAGCAGATCCGGTGCGACAGCCGAGCAGTACTTC. Translated, it gives CASRSGATAEQYF.

V and J are TRBV28 and TRBJ2-1; 16 bases fit TRBD2. Germline loops: CDR1 MDHEN, CDR2 SYDVKM. The CDR3 length is 15 residues. V lost 5 bases and J lost 8; bases outside the gene matches: 3. The CDR3 reads CASSPGLAGGYEQFF. The CDR3 DNA follows: TGTGCCAGCAGTCCGGGACTAGCGGGAGGGTATGAGCAGTTCTTC.

Turning to this clone: A read error likely explains this, since a far larger clone differs by one base. This chain connects TRBV30 to TRBJ2-7; weak D call: TRBD2 (5 bases). The CDR3 runs 12 residues. Looked up from germline, CDR1 is GTSNPN and CDR2 is SVGIG (reference sequence). CDR3 in amino acids: CAGSVRLYEQYF. The CDR3 DNA reads TGTGCCGGGAGTGTACGGCTTTACGAGCAGTACTTC.

The J gene is TRBJ2-1, the V gene TRBV19; D perhaps matches TRBD2 (6 bases). CDR3 size: 12 residues. Germline lookup yields CDR1 LNHDA and CDR2 SQIVND (reference sequence). The V end lost 5 bases, the J end lost 12 bases, and 14 bases lay between the germline ends. In DNA form, the CDR3 reads TGTGCCAGTAGTTCCCGGGACTTAGGGCAGTTCTTC. This sequence encodes CASSSRDLGQFF.

V usage is TRBV7-9 and J usage is TRBJ1-1; tentatively, D is TRBD1 (5 bases). The CDR3 runs to 14 residues. Germline V CDR1 and CDR2: SEHNR, FQNEAQ (reference sequence). V lost 5 bases to trimming and J lost 1 base, with 11 bases between them. CDR3 coding DNA: TGTGCCAGCAGCCCCGGGGCCGGGAACACTGAAGCTTTCTTT. This sequence encodes CASSPGAGNTEAFF.

Only a few counts were recorded for this clone. V is TRBV10-3 and J is TRBJ1-5; TRBD1 agrees at 9 bases. The CDR3 has 13 residues. The trim removed 6 bases at V and 6 bases at J, leaving 3 bases unmatched. CDR1 is ENHRY, CDR2 SYGVKD, per germline. The CDR3 reads CAISGQGSQPQHF. The CDR3 DNA is TGTGCCATCAGCGGACAGGGGAGTCAGCCCCAGCATTTT.

This clone was seen ten or more times. The genes are TRBV5-6 and TRBJ2-1; 8 positions match TRBD2. With 4 bases clipped from V and 4 bases from J, the junction kept 7 bases outside the gene matches. The CDR3 runs 15 residues. Germline lookup yields CDR1 SGHDT and CDR2 YYEEEE. CDR3 loop: CASSRREARYNEQFF. The CDR3 DNA reads as TGTGCCAGCAGCAGGCGGGAGGCCCGATACAATGAGCAGTTCTTC.

This clone has more than one count but fewer than ten. The chain has TRBV25-1 and TRBJ2-6; TRBD1 agrees at 7 bases. Germline V gene lookup returns CDR1 MGHDK and CDR2 SYGVNS. V shed 5 bases and J 2 bases; nucleotides not matched to a gene: 6. This CDR3 is built from 16 residues. In DNA, the CDR3 is TGTGCCAGCAGTCCCGTAACAGGGGCTGGGGCCAACGTCCTGACTTTC. This codes for CASSPVTGAGANVLTF.

This chain connects TRBV30 to TRBJ2-3; the D is unclear. The CDR3 covers 15 residues. In germline, CDR1 is GTSNPN, CDR2 SVGIG (reference sequence). V was pared by 3 bases and J by 1 base, with 14 bases between. The CDR3: CAWSEIGLGTDTQYF. The CDR3, as DNA: TGTGCCTGGAGCGAGATTGGGTTGGGCACAGATACGCAGTATTTT.

The chain has TRBV7-2 and TRBJ2-7, with D possibly TRBD2 on 5 matching bases. The V end lost 5 bases, the J end lost 5 bases, and 7 bases lay between the germline ends. Germline lookup yields CDR1 SGHTA and CDR2 FQGNSA. This CDR3 is built from 11 residues. CDR3 region: CASSPRDEQYF. The CDR3 DNA reads as TGTGCCAGCAGCCCGCGGGACGAGCAGTACTTC.

This clone showed up just a few times. Here the CDR3 reads CAISELPRGYNEQFF. The CDR3 coding sequence is TGTGCCATCAGTGAGCTTCCTAGGGGGTACAATGAGCAGTTCTTC. The rearrangement uses TRBV10-3 and TRBJ2-1, with D possibly TRBD1 on 6 matching bases. The CDR3 runs 15 residues. The germline CDR1 and CDR2 sequences are ENHRY and SYGVKD. The V and J ends lost 2 bases and 4 bases respectively, with 12 bases between them.

This clone was seen repeatedly, ten times or more. The gene calls are TRBV7-9 and TRBJ2-3, with a weak D call TRBD2 (6 bases). Germline V gene lookup returns CDR1 SEHNR and CDR2 FQNEAQ (reference sequence). This CDR3 contains 15 residues. The ends were cut back, 4 bases at V and 0 bases at J, with 11 bases in the middle. The CDR3 DNA reads as TGTGCCAGCAGCTACGCAAGCGGGAGCACAGATACGCAGTATTTT. The encoded protein is CASSYASGSTDTQYF.

The chain uses TRBV6-6 and TRBJ2-3; TRBD2 matches 10 bases. CDR1 is MNHNY and CDR2 is SVGAGI in the germline V gene (reference sequence). This CDR3 contains 16 residues. Losses at the gene ends were 7 bases for V and 0 bases for J; bases not matched to a gene: 7. DNA for the CDR3: TGTGCCAGCACACTGGAAGCGGGGGGGAGCACAGATACGCAGTATTTT. Amino acids: CASTLEAGGSTDTQYF.

CDR3: CASSLDRGREAQYF. The CDR3 DNA sequence: TGCGCCAGCAGCTTGGACAGGGGGCGGGAGGCCCAGTACTTC. This sequence joins TRBV5-1 and TRBJ2-5; maybe TRBD1 (9 bases). The CDR3 is 14 residues long. Germline V gives CDR1 SGHRS, CDR2 YFSETQ. The V end was cut by 0 bases, the J end by 9 bases, with 15 bases between.

CDR3 nucleotides: TGTGCCAGCGGCAAAGGCCTCAAAAACATTCAGTACTTC. It yields the protein CASGKGLKNIQYF. V usage is TRBV28 and J usage is TRBJ2-4; D call uncertain. The V end lost 8 bases, the J end lost 3 bases, and 11 bases lay between the germline ends. Per the germline V gene, CDR1 is MDHEN and CDR2 is SYDVKM. This CDR3 region has 13 residues.

A note on this clone: Other DNA sequences of this sample code for an identical CDR3. CDR3: CASTPAGGLYEQYF. The CDR3 DNA follows: TGTGCCAGCACCCCAGCAGGGGGGCTCTACGAGCAGTACTTC. V gene TRBV6-5 combines with J gene TRBJ2-7, with D possibly matching TRBD1 (7 bases). V lost 7 bases and J 3 bases, leaving 16 bases between the germline ends. This CDR3 contains 14 residues. Germline CDR1 is MNHEY and CDR2 is SVGAGI.

This chain connects TRBV18 to TRBJ2-7, with TRBD1 identical over 8 bases. The germline gives CDR1 KGHSH, CDR2 LQKENI. With V trimmed by 2 bases and J by 7 bases, 1 base remained unmatched. The CDR3 runs 12 residues. Here the CDR3 DNA reads TGTGCCAGCTCACCAAGACAGGGGGAGCAGTACTTC. Encoded protein: CASSPRQGEQYF. Full variable domain (rest looked up from reference TRBV18 and TRBJ2-7): NAGVMQNPRHLVRRRGQEARLRCSPMKGHSHVYWYRQLPEEGLKFMVYLQKENIIDESGMPKERFSAEFPKEGPSILRIQQVVRGDSAAYFCASSPRQGEQYFGPGTRLTVT.

There are a few counts of this clone. CDR3 coding DNA: TGTGCCAGCAGTGCATCAGGACAGGGCGGTGGCTACACCTTC. Translated, it gives CASSASGQGGGYTF. The J gene is TRBJ1-2, the V gene TRBV2; TRBD1 aligns across 8 bases. CDR3 length equals 14 residues. J lost 7 bases, V lost 4 bases, and 8 bases had no gene match. Per the germline V gene, CDR1 is SNHLY and CDR2 is FYNNEI.

The table lists this clone with a few counts. The V and J genes are TRBV11-2 and TRBJ2-3; D remains ambiguous. Deletions cut 4 bases from V and 2 bases from J, with 10 bases between. This CDR3 has 14 amino acids. Germline CDR1 is SGHAT and CDR2 is FQNNGV. The CDR3 region has the DNA TGTGCCAGCAGCTCCTCCGGGTTCACAGATACGCAGTATTTT. It yields the protein CASSSSGFTDTQYF.

J is TRBJ2-3 and V is TRBV19; D gene uncertain. Trimming left V 3 bases short and J 7 bases short, with 8 bases between. Germline V gene lookup returns CDR1 LNHDA and CDR2 SQIVND (reference sequence). The CDR3 sequence is 12 residues long. The CDR3 reads CASSIDSYTQYF. CDR3 DNA sequence: TGTGCCAGTAGTATTGACTCCTATACGCAGTATTTT.

V gene TRBV5-4 combines with J gene TRBJ2-6; D is possibly TRBD2 (5 bases). Trimming stripped 4 bases from V and 0 bases from J, with 8 bases between. Germline V gene sequence: CDR1 SGHNT, CDR2 YYREEE (reference sequence). The CDR3 runs to 15 residues. CDR3 sequence: CASSPGYSGANVLTF. For the CDR3, the DNA is TGTGCCAGCAGCCCGGGGTACTCTGGGGCCAACGTCCTGACTTTC.